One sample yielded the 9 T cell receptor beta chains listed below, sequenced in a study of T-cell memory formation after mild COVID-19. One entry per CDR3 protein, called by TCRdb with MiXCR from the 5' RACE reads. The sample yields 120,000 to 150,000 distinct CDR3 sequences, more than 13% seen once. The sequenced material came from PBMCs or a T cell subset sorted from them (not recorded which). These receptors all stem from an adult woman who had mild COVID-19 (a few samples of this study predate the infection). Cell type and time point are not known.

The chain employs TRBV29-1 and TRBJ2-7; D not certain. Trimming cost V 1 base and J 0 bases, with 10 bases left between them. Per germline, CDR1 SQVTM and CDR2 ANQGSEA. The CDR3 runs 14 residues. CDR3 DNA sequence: TGCAGCGTTGAAGGACCGAGCACCTCCTACGAGCAGTACTTC. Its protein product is CSVEGPSTSYEQYF.

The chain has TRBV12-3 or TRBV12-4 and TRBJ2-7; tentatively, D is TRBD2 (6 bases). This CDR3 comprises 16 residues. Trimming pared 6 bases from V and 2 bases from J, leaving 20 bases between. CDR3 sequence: CASSIKLRGYPYEQYF. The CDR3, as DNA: TGTGCCAGCAGCATTAAGCTGCGGGGTTACCCCTACGAGCAGTACTTC.

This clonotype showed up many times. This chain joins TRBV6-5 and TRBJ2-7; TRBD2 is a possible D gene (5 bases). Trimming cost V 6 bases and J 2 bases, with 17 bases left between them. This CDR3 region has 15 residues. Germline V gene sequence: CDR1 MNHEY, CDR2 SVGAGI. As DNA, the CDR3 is TGTGCCAGCAGCTCCCCCCGAGGGTGGGCCTACGAGCAGTACTTC. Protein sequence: CASSSPRGWAYEQYF.

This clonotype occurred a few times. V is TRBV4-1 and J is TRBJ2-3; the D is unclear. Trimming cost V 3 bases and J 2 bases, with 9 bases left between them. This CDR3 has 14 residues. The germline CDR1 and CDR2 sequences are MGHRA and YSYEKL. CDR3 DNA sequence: TGCGCCAGCAGCCAGGAGAGTATCACAGATACGCAGTATTTT. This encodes CASSQESITDTQYF.

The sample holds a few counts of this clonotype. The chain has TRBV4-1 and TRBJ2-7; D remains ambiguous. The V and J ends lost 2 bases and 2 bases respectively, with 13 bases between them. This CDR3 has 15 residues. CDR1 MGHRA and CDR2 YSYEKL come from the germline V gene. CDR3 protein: CASSQRSAVTYEQYF. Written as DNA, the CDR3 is TGCGCCAGCAGCCAAAGATCGGCGGTTACCTACGAGCAGTACTTC.

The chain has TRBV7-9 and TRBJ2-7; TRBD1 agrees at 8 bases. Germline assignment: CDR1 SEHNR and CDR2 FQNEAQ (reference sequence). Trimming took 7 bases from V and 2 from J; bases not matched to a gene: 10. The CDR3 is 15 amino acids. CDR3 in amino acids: CASTQGQGRAYEQYF. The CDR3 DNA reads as TGTGCCAGCACCCAAGGACAGGGCCGAGCCTACGAGCAGTACTTC.

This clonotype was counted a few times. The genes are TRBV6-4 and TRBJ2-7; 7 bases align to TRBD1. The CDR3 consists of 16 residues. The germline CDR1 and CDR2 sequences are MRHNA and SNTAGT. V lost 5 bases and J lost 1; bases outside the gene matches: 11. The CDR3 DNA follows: TGTGCCAGCAGTCCAACAACAGGGGTTCCTTCCTACGAGCAGTACTTC. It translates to CASSPTTGVPSYEQYF.

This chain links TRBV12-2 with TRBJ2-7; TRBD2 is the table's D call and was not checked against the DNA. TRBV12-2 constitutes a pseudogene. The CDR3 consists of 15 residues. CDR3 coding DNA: TGTGCAAGTCGCTTAGCGGTTCCGGCGGGATACGAGCAGTACTTC. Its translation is CASRLAVPAGYEQYF.

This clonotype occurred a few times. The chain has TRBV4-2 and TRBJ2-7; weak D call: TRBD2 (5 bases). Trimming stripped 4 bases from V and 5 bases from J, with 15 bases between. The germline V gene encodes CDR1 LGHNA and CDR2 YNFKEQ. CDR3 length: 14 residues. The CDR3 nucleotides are TGTGCCAGCAGCCTCGGGATAGGAGAGAACGAGCAGTACTTC. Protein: CASSLGIGENEQYF.